This passage covers 10 T cell receptor beta chains from one sample sequenced in a study of OX40 agonist ivuxolimab in advanced cancers. Measured with immunoSEQ multiplex PCR; TCRdb has only the in-frame clones, and not every one. Found here are about 130,000 clones, 90% of them singletons; the top ten hold about 1%. The source material was CD4+ or CD8+ T cells sorted from blood, sampled in a trial of the OX40 agonist ivuxolimab. The source is an adult with an advanced solid tumor such as melanoma, head and neck, liver or kidney cancer.

CDR3 bases: TGTGCCAGCAGCAAGGGACTAGCGGGAGCCTACTCCTACGAGCAGTACTTC. Translating it yields CASSKGLAGAYSYEQYF. The gene calls are TRBV7-9 and TRBJ2-7; 14 nucleotides agree with TRBD2. Germline V gene data show CDR1 as SEHNR and CDR2 as FQNEAQ (reference sequence). After removal of 5 bases from V and 0 bases from J, the junction contained 6 bases not matched to a gene. The CDR3 consists of 17 residues.

The rearrangement links TRBV2 to TRBJ1-5; tentative D call: TRBD1 (6 bases). From germline, CDR1 is SNHLY and CDR2 FYNNEI. V lost 7 bases and J lost 9, with 19 bases in between. The CDR3 spans 14 residues. The CDR3: CASKQQGIHRPQHF. CDR3 in DNA: TGTGCCAGCAAGCAGCAGGGGATCCATCGGCCCCAGCATTTT.

The V call is TRBV7-9, the J call TRBJ2-1, with 11 bases fitting TRBD1. J was trimmed by 5 bases and V by 5 bases; bases with no gene match: 8. The germline V gene encodes CDR1 SEHNR and CDR2 FQNEAQ (reference sequence). The CDR3 extends over 16 amino acids. The CDR3 sequence: CASSPSRTGGHNEQFF. The CDR3 region has the DNA TGTGCCAGCAGCCCCTCCCGGACAGGGGGCCACAATGAGCAGTTCTTC.

The chain combines TRBV5-1 with TRBJ1-4, with D perhaps TRBD1 (6 bases). In germline, CDR1 is SGHRS, CDR2 YFSETQ. The CDR3 is made up of 15 amino acids. Trimming left V 8 bases short and J 4 bases short, with 18 bases between. CDR3 nucleotides: TGCGCCAGTACGACAGGAACCCTACTTAATGAAAAACTGTTTTTT. Encoded protein: CASTTGTLLNEKLFF.

The chain carries TRBV5-6 and TRBJ1-5; D gene ambiguous. The germline V and J ends were trimmed by 0 bases and 4 bases, with 8 bases remaining between them. CDR1 and CDR2 (germline): SGHDT, YYEEEE. The CDR3 consists of 14 residues. CDR3 in DNA: TGTGCCAGCAGCTTGGCGGGCAGAAATCAGCCCCAGCATTTT. Translated, it gives CASSLAGRNQPQHF.

The chain links TRBV15 to TRBJ2-3; 12 bases are shared with TRBD2. Per germline, CDR1 LNHNV and CDR2 YYDKDF (reference sequence). This CDR3 is 20 amino acids long. The V segment lost 3 bases and the J segment 4 bases; nucleotides outside the gene matches: 17. As DNA, the CDR3 is TGTGCCACCAGCAGCCCGGGCTGGACTAGCGGGATGTTTCGGGCAGATACGCAGTATTTT. As protein: CATSSPGWTSGMFRADTQYF.

The CDR3 reads CASSLGGIDLGNTIYF. As DNA, the CDR3 is TGTGCCAGCAGCTTGGGGGGGATTGATCTTGGAAACACCATATATTTT. V and J are TRBV5-5 and TRBJ1-3; D is possibly TRBD1 (5 bases). CDR3 length equals 16 residues. Per the germline V gene, CDR1 is SGHKS and CDR2 is YYEKEE (reference sequence). The V and J ends lost 0 bases and 3 bases respectively, with 13 bases between them.

CDR3 bases: TGTGCCATCAGGGCGGCCGGGGAGCTGTTTTTT. Translating it yields CAIRAAGELFF. This chain joins TRBV10-3 and TRBJ2-2, with D unresolved. There are 11 residues in the CDR3. Germline assignment: CDR1 ENHRY and CDR2 SYGVKD. V was trimmed by 6 bases and J by 6 bases, leaving 5 bases between them.

The chain recombines TRBV5-1 with TRBJ2-3; D ambiguous. The germline CDR1 and CDR2 sequences are SGHRS and YFSETQ. This CDR3 is built from 16 residues. The V gene lost 7 bases and the J gene lost 0 bases, with 18 bases spanning the gap. The CDR3, as DNA: TGCGCCAGCGCCGAGGACGGCCGGGCTAGCACAGATACGCAGTATTTT. It encodes CASAEDGRASTDTQYF.

V and J are TRBV19 and TRBJ2-5, with unresolved D. V lost 3 bases and J lost 1, with 12 bases in between. The CDR3 has 15 amino acids. The germline V gene encodes CDR1 LNHDA and CDR2 SQIVND (reference sequence). The CDR3 bases are TGTGCCAGTAGTATCTCAGTCCGTTCCCAAGAGACCCAGTACTTC. Protein: CASSISVRSQETQYF.